The 32 T cell receptor beta chains in this list originate from one sample, sequenced in a study of OX40 agonist ivuxolimab in advanced cancers. Generated by immunoSEQ multiplex PCR, the TCRdb table keeps only in-frame clones and is missing some. The sample records roughly 92,000 clones, about 90% being singletons. The sequences come from CD4+ or CD8+ T cells sorted from blood, collected in a trial of the OX40 agonist ivuxolimab. These receptors came from an adult with an advanced solid tumor such as melanoma, head and neck, liver or kidney cancer.

V is TRBV6-6 and J is TRBJ2-7, with D perhaps TRBD2 (5 bases). This CDR3 is 15 amino acids long. Germline CDR1 MNHNY, CDR2 SVGAGI (reference sequence). With 2 bases removed from V and 4 bases from J, the gap between germline ends came to 15 bases. The CDR3 sequence is CASSYVQRAEYEQYF. Here the CDR3 DNA reads TGTGCCAGCAGTTACGTTCAGAGAGCGGAATACGAGCAGTACTTC.

The gene calls are TRBV6-5 and TRBJ2-3, with 7 positions matching TRBD1. Trimming removed 3 bases from V and 1 base from J; junction bases left unmatched: 1. The CDR3 spans 14 residues. Per germline, CDR1 MNHEY and CDR2 SVGAGI. The CDR3 protein is CASSYGQGTDTQYF. CDR3 sequence (DNA): TGTGCCAGCAGTTATGGACAGGGCACAGATACGCAGTATTTT.

This chain uses TRBV21-1 with TRBJ1-2. TRBV21-1 is deemed a pseudogene. This CDR3 contains 14 residues. The CDR3 region has the DNA TGTGCCAGCAGCATTCGGGGCAGATATTATGGCTACACCTTC. Translating gives CASSIRGRYYGYTF.

The CDR3 protein is CASSRQGKEQPQHF. The CDR3 DNA is TGTGCCAGCAGCCGACAGGGTAAGGAGCAGCCCCAGCATTTT. J is TRBJ1-5 and V is TRBV6-6, with 7 bases aligning to TRBD1. The CDR3 length is 14 residues. J lost 7 bases, V lost 6 bases, and 9 bases had no gene match. CDR1 is MNHNY and CDR2 is SVGAGI in the germline V gene (reference sequence).

J is TRBJ2-7 and V is TRBV5-1, with 7 bases fitting TRBD1. Germline-derived CDR1 and CDR2 are SGHRS and YFSETQ. With V trimmed by 4 bases and J by 0 bases, 4 bases remained unmatched. CDR3 size: 14 residues. The CDR3 reads CASSQGTDSYEQYF. CDR3 DNA: TGCGCCAGCAGCCAGGGGACAGACTCCTACGAGCAGTACTTC. The variable domain in full, completed from reference TRBV5-1 and TRBJ2-7, reads KAGVTQTPRYLIKTRGQQVTLSCSPISGHRSVSWYQQTPGQGLQFLFEYFSETQRNKGNFPGRFSGRQFSNSRSEMNVSTLELGDSALYLCASSQGTDSYEQYFGPGTRLTVT.

V gene TRBV6-1 combines with J gene TRBJ2-5; D possibly uses TRBD1 or TRBD2 (5 bases each). Trimming stripped 3 bases from V and 4 bases from J, with 21 bases between. This CDR3 spans 17 amino acids. Germline loops: CDR1 MNHNS, CDR2 SASEGT. Here the CDR3 reads CASSEAPGGGGRETQYF. The DNA of the CDR3 is TGTGCCAGCAGTGAGGCCCCCGGAGGTGGGGGTCGAGAGACCCAGTACTTC.

Note on this clone: A junction end diverges from the germline sequence, so it may reflect a read error. This sequence joins TRBV7-8 and TRBJ2-3, with D perhaps assigned TRBD1 or TRBD2 (5 bases each). Germline CDR1 and CDR2: SGHVS and FQNEAQ. This CDR3 region has 15 residues. CDR3 nucleotide sequence: TGTGCTAGCAGCCCTAGGACTGGGGGTACAGATACGCAGTATTTT. This gives the protein CASSPRTGGTDTQYF. Variable domain in full (rest from reference TRBV7-8 and TRBJ2-3): GAGVSQSPRYKVAKRGQDVALRCDPISGHVSLFWYQQALGQGPEFLTYFQNEAQLDKSGLPSDRFFAERPEGSVSTLKIQRTQQEDSAVYLCASSPRTGGTDTQYFGPGTRLTVL.

The rearrangement links TRBV9 to TRBJ2-2; 15 bases match TRBD2. Germline CDR1 reads SGDLS; CDR2 reads YYNGEE. V was pared by 0 bases and J by 6 bases, with 0 bases of the junction left unmatched. This CDR3 has 16 amino acids. The CDR3 is CASSVGTSGRAGELFF. The DNA of the CDR3 is TGTGCCAGCAGCGTAGGGACTAGCGGGAGGGCCGGGGAGCTGTTTTTT.

This clone appeared a few times. The chain recombines TRBV19 with TRBJ2-1, with TRBD2 matching over 8 bases. There are 15 residues in the CDR3. The V gene end was trimmed by 6 bases and the J gene end by 4 bases; junction bases not matched to a gene: 8. Looked up from germline, CDR1 is LNHDA and CDR2 is SQIVND (reference sequence). CDR3 residues: CASSKQAGEYNEQFF. For the CDR3, the DNA is TGTGCCAGTAGCAAACAAGCGGGAGAGTACAATGAGCAGTTCTTC.

The chain joins TRBV7-9 to TRBJ2-3, with 7 bases fitting TRBD2. Unmatched junction bases numbered 7, after V lost 4 bases and J lost 0 bases. CDR3 length equals 16 residues. Germline CDR1 is SEHNR and CDR2 is FQNEAQ (reference sequence). The CDR3, as DNA: TGTGCCAGCAGCTGGCCCAGCGGGGTAAGCACAGATACGCAGTATTTT. The encoded protein is CASSWPSGVSTDTQYF.

This clone was recorded once. V gene TRBV19 combines with J gene TRBJ2-1, with TRBD2 matching over 11 bases. The CDR3 covers 17 residues. Germline-derived CDR1 and CDR2 are LNHDA and SQIVND (reference sequence). With V trimmed by 8 bases and J by 3 bases, 12 bases remained unmatched. CDR3 residues: CASLRTHTSGGYNEQFF. The CDR3 DNA follows: TGTGCCAGTCTTCGTACCCATACTAGCGGGGGCTACAATGAGCAGTTCTTC.

This clone was detected only a few times. The rearrangement joins TRBV19 to TRBJ1-2, with 8 bases aligning to TRBD1. From germline, CDR1 is LNHDA and CDR2 SQIVND (reference sequence). Trimming at V came to 5 bases and at J to 4 bases, leaving 6 bases not matched to a gene. This CDR3 contains 14 residues. Written as DNA, the CDR3 is TGTGCCAGTAGTCTTAGACAGGGGACCTATGGCTACACCTTC. The encoded protein is CASSLRQGTYGYTF.

The gene calls are TRBV25-1 and TRBJ1-2, with TRBD1 identical over 7 bases. CDR1 is MGHDK and CDR2 is SYGVNS in the germline V gene. This CDR3 is 15 amino acids long. The V gene end was trimmed by 1 base and the J gene end by 6 bases; junction bases not matched to a gene: 8. CDR3 residues: CASSELNPRGDGYTF. CDR3 nucleotide sequence: TGTGCCAGCAGTGAATTGAACCCCAGGGGGGATGGCTACACCTTC.

The V and J genes are TRBV27 and TRBJ2-7, with D hard to call. Germline V gene data show CDR1 as MNHEY and CDR2 as SMNVEV (reference sequence). Trimming cost V 6 bases and J 0 bases, with 9 bases left between them. This CDR3 spans 13 amino acids. CDR3: CASRGVNSYEQYF. The CDR3 nucleotides are TGTGCCAGCAGAGGCGTAAACTCCTACGAGCAGTACTTC.

This clone was recorded only once. The chain employs TRBV2 and TRBJ2-2, with a possible D match to TRBD1 (6 bases). The CDR3 is 15 residues long. The germline gives CDR1 SNHLY, CDR2 FYNNEI. V lost 5 bases, J lost 0 bases, and 10 bases lay in between. CDR3 sequence reads: CASSRQVPNTGELFF. Written as DNA, the CDR3 is TGTGCCAGCAGTAGACAGGTACCGAACACCGGGGAGCTGTTTTTT.

The V call is TRBV6-5, the J call TRBJ1-4; D gene ambiguous. V gave up 2 bases and J gave up 5 bases, with 9 bases separating them. The CDR3 covers 14 residues. Per germline, CDR1 MNHEY and CDR2 SVGAGI. CDR3 sequence (DNA): TGTGCCAGCAGTTACGGCGGACCGAATGAAAAACTGTTTTTT. This encodes CASSYGGPNEKLFF.

V gene TRBV19 combines with J gene TRBJ1-1; 8 nucleotides match TRBD1. The junction had 8 bases not matched to a gene; V was cut back by 4 bases and J by 4 bases. CDR3 length equals 15 residues. The germline V gene has CDR1 LNHDA and CDR2 SQIVND (reference sequence). The CDR3 bases are TGTGCCAGTAGTACGCGGAACCAGGGGGCCACTGAAGCTTTCTTT. Its translation: CASSTRNQGATEAFF.

V gene TRBV5-1 combines with J gene TRBJ1-4, with 7 nucleotides matching TRBD1. From germline, CDR1 is SGHRS and CDR2 YFSETQ. The CDR3 has 15 amino acids. V was clipped by 0 bases and J by 7 bases; unmatched bases: 6. The CDR3 is CASSLEPRDSEKLFF. CDR3 in DNA: TGCGCCAGCAGCTTGGAGCCCAGGGACAGTGAAAAACTGTTTTTT.

This rearrangement joins TRBV5-6 to TRBJ1-3; TRBD1 might be the D (6 bases). Trimming stripped 0 bases from V and 0 bases from J, with 7 bases between. This CDR3 is 15 amino acids long. CDR1 and CDR2 (germline): SGHDT, YYEEEE. Here the CDR3 DNA reads TGTGCCAGCAGCTTGGAGGGGGTCTCTGGAAACACCATATATTTT. Residues: CASSLEGVSGNTIYF.

The chain combines TRBV6-5 with TRBJ2-2; D is possibly TRBD1 or TRBD2 (5 bases each). The CDR3 contains 15 residues. The germline V gene has CDR1 MNHEY and CDR2 SVGAGI. V gave up 4 bases and J gave up 6 bases, with 15 bases separating them. This CDR3 is CASSSPGPRAGELFF. DNA for the CDR3: TGTGCCAGCAGTTCACCGGGACCGAGGGCCGGGGAGCTGTTTTTT.

The V gene is TRBV30, the J gene TRBJ2-5; possibly TRBD2 for D (6 bases). This CDR3 has 13 amino acids. V lost 7 bases, J lost 4 bases, and 16 bases lay in between. Germline CDR1 and CDR2: GTSNPN and SVGIG (reference sequence). CDR3 sequence: CASRPEGSETQYF. The CDR3 bases are TGTGCCTCACGGCCGGAGGGTTCAGAGACCCAGTACTTC.

The CDR3 DNA is TGTGCCAGCAGTGGAGGTACTCCTAACTATGGCTACACCTTC. Its protein product is CASSGGTPNYGYTF. This sequence joins TRBV6-1 and TRBJ1-2, with unresolved D. V was clipped by 4 bases and J by 0 bases, with 9 bases between them. CDR3 length equals 14 residues. From germline, CDR1 is MNHNS and CDR2 SASEGT.

The chain combines TRBV5-1 with TRBJ1-5; D not certain. This CDR3 is 15 amino acids long. Per germline, CDR1 SGHRS and CDR2 YFSETQ. V lost 5 bases and J lost 3, with 15 bases in between. The CDR3 loop is CASRPDPDPNQPQHF. CDR3 sequence (DNA): TGCGCCAGCAGACCAGATCCGGACCCCAATCAGCCCCAGCATTTT.

The chain couples TRBV5-4 to TRBJ2-7; 12 bases are shared with TRBD2. Trimming at V came to 2 bases and at J to 5 bases, leaving 8 bases not matched to a gene. The germline V gene encodes CDR1 SGHNT and CDR2 YYREEE (reference sequence). CDR3 length: 16 amino acids. CDR3 amino acids: CASSFGLAGGPDEQYF. CDR3 DNA sequence: TGTGCCAGCAGCTTCGGTCTAGCGGGAGGGCCAGACGAGCAGTACTTC.

The rearrangement joins TRBV10-1 to TRBJ2-3, with D uncertain. V was trimmed by 6 bases and J by 2 bases, leaving 3 bases between them. Germline V gene data show CDR1 as WNHNN and CDR2 as SYGVQD (reference sequence). The CDR3 is 11 residues long. The CDR3: CASSHTDTQYF. Here the CDR3 DNA reads TGCGCCAGCAGCCACACAGATACGCAGTATTTT.

The chain joins TRBV10-3 to TRBJ2-3, with TRBD1 matching over 9 bases. V lost 10 bases, J lost 4 bases, and 15 bases stayed unmatched. The CDR3 is made up of 16 amino acids. Germline V gene data show CDR1 as ENHRY and CDR2 as SYGVKD. The CDR3 region has the DNA TGTGCCACACGGAACCCCGGGACAGGGACATCAGATACGCAGTATTTT. Its protein is CATRNPGTGTSDTQYF.

This clone came up a few times. The chain joins TRBV11-3 to TRBJ2-7; either TRBD1 or TRBD2 may supply D (5 bases each). V lost 5 bases, J lost 4 bases, and 15 bases lay in between. CDR3 length: 14 residues. Germline V CDR1 and CDR2: SGHNT, YENEEA. CDR3 sequence (DNA): TGTGCCAGCAGCCTGGGGGTAACGGGGTACGAGCAGTACTTC. Its translation is CASSLGVTGYEQYF.

The chain has TRBV5-1 and TRBJ2-3; TRBD2 aligns across 7 bases. Germline-derived CDR1 and CDR2 are SGHRS and YFSETQ. V was pared by 7 bases and J by 4 bases, with 9 bases of the junction left unmatched. This CDR3 has 14 residues. This chain's CDR3 is CASHEAGEADTQYF. CDR3 bases: TGCGCCAGCCACGAGGCGGGAGAGGCAGATACGCAGTATTTT. Filled out from reference TRBV5-1 and TRBJ2-3, the complete variable domain reads KAGVTQTPRYLIKTRGQQVTLSCSPISGHRSVSWYQQTPGQGLQFLFEYFSETQRNKGNFPGRFSGRQFSNSRSEMNVSTLELGDSALYLCASHEAGEADTQYFGPGTRLTVL.

The chain has TRBV25-1 and TRBJ2-7; the D gene is possibly TRBD2 (6 bases). Trimming cost V 7 bases and J 1 base, with 14 bases left between them. CDR1 and CDR2 (germline): MGHDK, SYGVNS. The CDR3 loop spans 14 amino acids. The CDR3 DNA reads as TGTGCCAGCATGAAGGTCGGGACTTCCTACGAGCAGTACTTC. It codes for CASMKVGTSYEQYF.

The V and J genes are TRBV27 and TRBJ1-4; 8 nucleotides align to TRBD1. CDR1 is MNHEY, CDR2 SMNVEV, per germline (reference sequence). J gave up 7 bases and V 3 bases, and 19 bases lay outside the gene matches. CDR3 length: 19 amino acids. This CDR3 is CASSFSPDRERAGGEKLFF. CDR3 nucleotide sequence: TGTGCCAGCAGTTTTTCCCCGGACAGGGAAAGGGCTGGGGGTGAAAAACTGTTTTTT.

This chain links TRBV25-1 with TRBJ2-1, with D tentatively TRBD2 (6 bases). This CDR3 is 14 amino acids long. The germline V and J ends were trimmed by 5 bases and 2 bases, with 10 bases remaining between them. The germline V gene has CDR1 MGHDK and CDR2 SYGVNS. This CDR3 is CASSPSATYNEQFF. The CDR3, as DNA: TGTGCCAGCAGTCCTAGCGCAACCTACAATGAGCAGTTCTTC.

The chain employs TRBV6-1 and TRBJ2-3, with 7 bases matching TRBD1. Per germline, CDR1 MNHNS and CDR2 SASEGT. This CDR3 comprises 16 residues. The V gene end was trimmed by 0 bases and the J gene end by 1 base; junction bases not matched to a gene: 4. CDR3 nucleotide sequence: TGTGCCAGCAGTGAAGCGACAGGGCGGGGCACAGATACGCAGTATTTT. Its translation is CASSEATGRGTDTQYF.